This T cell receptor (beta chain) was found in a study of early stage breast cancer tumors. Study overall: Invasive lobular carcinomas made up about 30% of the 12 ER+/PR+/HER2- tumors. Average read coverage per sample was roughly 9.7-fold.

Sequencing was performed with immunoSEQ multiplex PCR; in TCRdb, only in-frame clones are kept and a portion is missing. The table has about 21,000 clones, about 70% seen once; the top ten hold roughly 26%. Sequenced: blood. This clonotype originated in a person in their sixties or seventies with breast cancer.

This CDR3 reads CASSSSSGNTIYF. The CDR3 coding sequence is TGTGCCAGCAGCTCCAGTTCTGGAAACACCATATATTTT. The V gene is TRBV7-2, the J gene TRBJ1-3, with D unresolved. Per the germline V gene, CDR1 is SGHTA and CDR2 is FQGNSA. The CDR3 is made up of 13 amino acids. The germline V and J ends were trimmed by 4 bases and 1 base, with 5 bases remaining between them.